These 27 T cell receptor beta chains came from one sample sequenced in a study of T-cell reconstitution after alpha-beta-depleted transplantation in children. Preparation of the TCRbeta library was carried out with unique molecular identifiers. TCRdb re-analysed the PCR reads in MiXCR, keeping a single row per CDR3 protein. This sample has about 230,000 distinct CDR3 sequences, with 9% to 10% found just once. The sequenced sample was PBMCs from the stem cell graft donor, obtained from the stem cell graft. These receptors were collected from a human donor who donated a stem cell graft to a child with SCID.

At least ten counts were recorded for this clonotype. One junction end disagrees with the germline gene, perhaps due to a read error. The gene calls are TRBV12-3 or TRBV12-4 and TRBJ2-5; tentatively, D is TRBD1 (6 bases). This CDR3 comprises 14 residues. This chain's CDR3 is CASSLWGHQETQYF. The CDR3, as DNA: TGTGCCAGCAGTTTATGGGGACACCAGGAGACCCAGTACTTC.

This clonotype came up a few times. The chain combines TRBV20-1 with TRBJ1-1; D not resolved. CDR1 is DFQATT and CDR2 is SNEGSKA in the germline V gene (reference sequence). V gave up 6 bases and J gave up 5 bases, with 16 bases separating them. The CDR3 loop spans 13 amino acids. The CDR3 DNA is TGCAGTGCCCATACCCGGAGTCGGACTGAAGCTTTCTTT. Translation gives CSAHTRSRTEAFF.

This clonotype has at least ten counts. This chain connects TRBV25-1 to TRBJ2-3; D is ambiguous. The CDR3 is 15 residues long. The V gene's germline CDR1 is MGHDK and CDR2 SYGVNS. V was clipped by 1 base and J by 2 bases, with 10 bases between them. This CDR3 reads CASSEFRANTDTQYF. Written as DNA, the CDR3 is TGTGCCAGCAGTGAATTTAGGGCCAACACAGATACGCAGTATTTT. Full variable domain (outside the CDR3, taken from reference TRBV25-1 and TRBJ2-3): EADIYQTPRYLVIGTGKKITLECSQTMGHDKMYWYQQDPGMELHLIHYSYGVNSTEKGDLSSESTVSRIRTEHFPLTLESARPSHTSQYLCASSEFRANTDTQYFGPGTRLTVL.

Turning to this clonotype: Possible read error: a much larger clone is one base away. This chain's CDR3 is CASSNPGSANEKLFF. The DNA for the CDR3 is TGTGCCAGCAGCAATCCAGGGAGTGCTAATGAAAAACTGTTTTTT. This chain uses TRBV7-2 with TRBJ1-4; D might be TRBD1 (5 bases). The V end lost 5 bases, the J end lost 3 bases, and 13 bases lay between the germline ends. Looked up from germline, CDR1 is SGHTA and CDR2 is FQGNSA. The CDR3 runs to 15 residues.

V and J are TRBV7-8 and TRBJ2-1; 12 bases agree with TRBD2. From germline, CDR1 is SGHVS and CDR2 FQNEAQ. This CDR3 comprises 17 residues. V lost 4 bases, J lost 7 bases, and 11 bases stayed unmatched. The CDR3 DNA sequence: TGTGCCAGCAGCTCCGTTGCTAGCGGGGGGGCGAGTAATGAGCAGTTCTTC. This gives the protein CASSSVASGGASNEQFF.

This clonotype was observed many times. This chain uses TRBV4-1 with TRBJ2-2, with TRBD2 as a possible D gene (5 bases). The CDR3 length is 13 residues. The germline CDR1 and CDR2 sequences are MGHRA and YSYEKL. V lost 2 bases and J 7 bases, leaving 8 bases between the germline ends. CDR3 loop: CASSQSGSGELFF. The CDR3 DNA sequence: TGCGCCAGCAGCCAATCTGGGAGCGGGGAGCTGTTTTTT.

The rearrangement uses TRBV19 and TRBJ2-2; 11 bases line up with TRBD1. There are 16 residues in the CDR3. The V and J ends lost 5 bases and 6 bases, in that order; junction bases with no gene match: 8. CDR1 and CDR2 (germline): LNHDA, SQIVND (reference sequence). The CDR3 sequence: CASSPWTGGAAGELFF. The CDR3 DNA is TGTGCCAGTAGTCCATGGACAGGGGGCGCCGCCGGGGAGCTGTTTTTT.

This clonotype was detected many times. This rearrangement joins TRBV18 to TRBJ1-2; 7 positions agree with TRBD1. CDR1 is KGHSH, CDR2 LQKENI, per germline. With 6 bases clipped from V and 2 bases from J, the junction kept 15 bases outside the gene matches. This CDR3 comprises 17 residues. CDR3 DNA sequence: TGTGCCAGCTCCCGAGGACAGGCCACCCTGGGGAACTATGGCTACACCTTC. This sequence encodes CASSRGQATLGNYGYTF.

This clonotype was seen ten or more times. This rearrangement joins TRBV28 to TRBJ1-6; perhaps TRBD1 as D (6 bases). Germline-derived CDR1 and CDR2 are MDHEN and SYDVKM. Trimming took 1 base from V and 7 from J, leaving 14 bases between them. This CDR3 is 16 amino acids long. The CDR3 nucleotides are TGTGCCAGCAGTTTATACTCGGGTCAGGGGAATTCACCCCTCCACTTT. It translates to CASSLYSGQGNSPLHF.

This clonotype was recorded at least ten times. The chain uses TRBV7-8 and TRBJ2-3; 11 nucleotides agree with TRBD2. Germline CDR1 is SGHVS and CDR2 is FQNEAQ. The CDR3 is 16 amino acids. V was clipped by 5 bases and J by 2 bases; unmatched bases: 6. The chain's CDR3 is CASSPRGLADTDTQYF. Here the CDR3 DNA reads TGTGCCAGCAGCCCACGGGGACTAGCGGACACAGATACGCAGTATTTT.

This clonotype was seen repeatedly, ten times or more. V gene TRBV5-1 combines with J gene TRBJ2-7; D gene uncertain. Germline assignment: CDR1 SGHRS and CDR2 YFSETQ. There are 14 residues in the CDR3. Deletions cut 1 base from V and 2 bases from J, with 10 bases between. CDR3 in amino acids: CASSLTSVAYEQYF. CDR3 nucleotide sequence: TGCGCCAGCAGCTTGACATCGGTAGCCTACGAGCAGTACTTC.

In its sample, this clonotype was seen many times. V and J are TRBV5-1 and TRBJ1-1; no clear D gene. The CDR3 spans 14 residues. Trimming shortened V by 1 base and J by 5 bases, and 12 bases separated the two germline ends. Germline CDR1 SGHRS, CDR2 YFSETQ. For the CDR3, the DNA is TGCGCCAGCAGCTTGTACGGGGTACGAACTGAAGCTTTCTTT. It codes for CASSLYGVRTEAFF.

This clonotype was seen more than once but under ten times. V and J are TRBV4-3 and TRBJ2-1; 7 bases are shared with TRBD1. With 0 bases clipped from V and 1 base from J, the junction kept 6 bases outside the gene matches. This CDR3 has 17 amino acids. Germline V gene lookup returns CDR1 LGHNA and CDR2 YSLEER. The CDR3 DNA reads TGCGCCAGCAGCCAAGATCCAGCAGGGGGTTCCTACAATGAGCAGTTCTTC. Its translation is CASSQDPAGGSYNEQFF.

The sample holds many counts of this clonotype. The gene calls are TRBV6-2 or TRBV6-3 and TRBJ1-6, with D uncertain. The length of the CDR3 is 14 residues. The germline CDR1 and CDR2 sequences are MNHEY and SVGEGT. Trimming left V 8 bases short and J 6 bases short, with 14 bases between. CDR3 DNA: TGTGCCAGCTCCCGCCGGATCGGTAATTCACCCCTCCACTTT. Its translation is CASSRRIGNSPLHF.

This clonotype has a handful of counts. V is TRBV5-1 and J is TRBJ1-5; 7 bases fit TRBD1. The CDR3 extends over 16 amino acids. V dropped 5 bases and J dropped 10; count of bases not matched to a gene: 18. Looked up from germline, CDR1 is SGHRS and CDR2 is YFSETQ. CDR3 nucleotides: TGCGCCAGCAGTAAGAACCAGGGGGGGCTTGGGGAACCCCAGCATTTT. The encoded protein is CASSKNQGGLGEPQHF.

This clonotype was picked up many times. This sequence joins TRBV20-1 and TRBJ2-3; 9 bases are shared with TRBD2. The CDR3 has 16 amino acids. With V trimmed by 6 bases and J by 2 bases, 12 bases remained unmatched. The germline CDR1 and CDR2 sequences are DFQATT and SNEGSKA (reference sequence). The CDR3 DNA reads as TGCAGTGCCCCCCCCTCCCAGCGGGGGGACACAGATACGCAGTATTTT. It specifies CSAPPSQRGDTDTQYF.

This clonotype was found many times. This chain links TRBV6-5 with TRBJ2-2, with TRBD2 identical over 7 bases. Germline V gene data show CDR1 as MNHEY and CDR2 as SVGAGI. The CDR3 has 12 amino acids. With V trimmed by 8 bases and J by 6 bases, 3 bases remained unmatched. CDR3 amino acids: CASGRGAGELFF. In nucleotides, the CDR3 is TGTGCCAGCGGGAGGGGCGCCGGGGAGCTGTTTTTT.

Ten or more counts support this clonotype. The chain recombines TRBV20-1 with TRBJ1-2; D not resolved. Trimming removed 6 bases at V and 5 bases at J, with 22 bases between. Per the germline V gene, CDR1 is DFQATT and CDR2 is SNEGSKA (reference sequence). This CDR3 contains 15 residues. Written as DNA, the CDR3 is TGCAGTGCCGTGGATGCGGGGAGAGTAGGATATGGCTACACCTTC. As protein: CSAVDAGRVGYGYTF.

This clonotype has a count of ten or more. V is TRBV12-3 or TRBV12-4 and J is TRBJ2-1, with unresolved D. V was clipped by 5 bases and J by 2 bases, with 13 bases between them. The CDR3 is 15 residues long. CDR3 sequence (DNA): TGTGCCAGCAGTGAAGGGCCCCCTGCCTACAATGAGCAGTTCTTC. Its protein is CASSEGPPAYNEQFF.

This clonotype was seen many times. This CDR3 reads CASSVGTGGYNEQFF. In DNA, the CDR3 is TGCGCCAGCAGCGTCGGGACAGGGGGCTACAATGAGCAGTTCTTC. The rearrangement uses TRBV5-1 and TRBJ2-1; 11 nucleotides align to TRBD1. CDR3 size: 15 residues. J lost 3 bases, V lost 4 bases, and 3 bases had no gene match. Germline lookup yields CDR1 SGHRS and CDR2 YFSETQ.

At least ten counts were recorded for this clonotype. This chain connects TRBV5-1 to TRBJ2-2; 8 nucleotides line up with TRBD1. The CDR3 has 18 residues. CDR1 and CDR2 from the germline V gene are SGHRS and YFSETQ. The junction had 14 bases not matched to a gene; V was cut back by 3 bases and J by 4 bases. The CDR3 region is CASSSPHRDRGRTGELFF. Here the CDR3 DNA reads TGCGCCAGCAGCTCGCCCCACCGAGACAGGGGACGCACCGGGGAGCTGTTTTTT.

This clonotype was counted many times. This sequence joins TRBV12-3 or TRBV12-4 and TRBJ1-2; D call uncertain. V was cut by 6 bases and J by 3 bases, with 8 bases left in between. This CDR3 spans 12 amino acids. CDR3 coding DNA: TGTGCCAGCAGGAACAGATACTATGGCTACACCTTC. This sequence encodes CASRNRYYGYTF.

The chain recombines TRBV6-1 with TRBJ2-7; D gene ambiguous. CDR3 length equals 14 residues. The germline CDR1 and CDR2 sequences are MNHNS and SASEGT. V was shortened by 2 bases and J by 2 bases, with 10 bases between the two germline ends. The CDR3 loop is CASSEIVAAYEQYF. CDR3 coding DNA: TGTGCCAGCAGTGAAATAGTGGCAGCCTACGAGCAGTACTTC.

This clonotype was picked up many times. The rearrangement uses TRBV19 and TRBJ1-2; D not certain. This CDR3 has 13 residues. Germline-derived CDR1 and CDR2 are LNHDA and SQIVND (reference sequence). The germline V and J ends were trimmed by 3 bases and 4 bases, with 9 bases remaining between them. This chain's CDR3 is CASSMDRFYGYTF. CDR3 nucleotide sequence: TGTGCCAGTAGTATGGATAGGTTCTATGGCTACACCTTC.

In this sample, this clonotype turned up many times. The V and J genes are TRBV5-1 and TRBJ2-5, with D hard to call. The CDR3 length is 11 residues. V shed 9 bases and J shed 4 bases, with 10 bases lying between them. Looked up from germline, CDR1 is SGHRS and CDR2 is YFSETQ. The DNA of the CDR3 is TGCGCCACCACTTCGGGAGAGACCCAGTACTTC. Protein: CATTSGETQYF.

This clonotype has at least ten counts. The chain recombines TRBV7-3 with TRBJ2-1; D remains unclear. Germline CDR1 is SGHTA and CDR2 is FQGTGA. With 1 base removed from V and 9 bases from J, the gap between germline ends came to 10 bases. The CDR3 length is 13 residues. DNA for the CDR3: TGTGCCAGCAGCTTAAGTATGGTGGCTGAGCAGTTCTTC. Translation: CASSLSMVAEQFF.

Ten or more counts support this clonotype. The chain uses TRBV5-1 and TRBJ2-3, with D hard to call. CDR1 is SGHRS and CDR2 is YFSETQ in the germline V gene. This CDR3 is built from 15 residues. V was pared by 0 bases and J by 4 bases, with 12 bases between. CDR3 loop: CASSLAVDRPDTQYF. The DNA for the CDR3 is TGCGCCAGCAGCTTGGCCGTGGATAGACCAGATACGCAGTATTTT.